These T cell receptor beta chains were read from a single sample in a study of blood T cells in healthy people across ages. TCRdb reprocessed the 5' RACE reads via MiXCR and lists one record per CDR3 protein. The table has fewer than 600,000 distinct CDR3 sequences, over 25% seen once. These data were also filed under a second study, of T cells of mothers and their children.

Sequencing used blood. Receptor source: a boy aged 2 to 10 in good health. CDR3s include the opening cysteine and the closing phenylalanine or tryptophan. D genes are given only for firm matches.

V	D	J	CDR3
TRBV5-1	.	TRBJ2-4	CASSTSLGTKNIQYF
TRBV28	.	TRBJ2-7	CASSPLIGGEQYF
TRBV20-1	TRBD1	TRBJ2-7	CSARAGTGNSYEQYF
TRBV10-3	.	TRBJ1-2	CAISESGGFYGYTF
TRBV4-1	.	TRBJ1-4	CASSHLQGNEKLFF
TRBV20-1	TRBD1	TRBJ1-6	CSATSTGRNSPLHF
TRBV5-1	TRBD1	TRBJ2-1	CASSTDPGGPGSYNEQFF
TRBV11-2	.	TRBJ2-3	CASSLVLSDTQYF
TRBV6-5	.	TRBJ2-1	CASRRTFNNNEQFF
TRBV5-1	TRBD2	TRBJ2-3	CASRSGTSGPTDTQYF